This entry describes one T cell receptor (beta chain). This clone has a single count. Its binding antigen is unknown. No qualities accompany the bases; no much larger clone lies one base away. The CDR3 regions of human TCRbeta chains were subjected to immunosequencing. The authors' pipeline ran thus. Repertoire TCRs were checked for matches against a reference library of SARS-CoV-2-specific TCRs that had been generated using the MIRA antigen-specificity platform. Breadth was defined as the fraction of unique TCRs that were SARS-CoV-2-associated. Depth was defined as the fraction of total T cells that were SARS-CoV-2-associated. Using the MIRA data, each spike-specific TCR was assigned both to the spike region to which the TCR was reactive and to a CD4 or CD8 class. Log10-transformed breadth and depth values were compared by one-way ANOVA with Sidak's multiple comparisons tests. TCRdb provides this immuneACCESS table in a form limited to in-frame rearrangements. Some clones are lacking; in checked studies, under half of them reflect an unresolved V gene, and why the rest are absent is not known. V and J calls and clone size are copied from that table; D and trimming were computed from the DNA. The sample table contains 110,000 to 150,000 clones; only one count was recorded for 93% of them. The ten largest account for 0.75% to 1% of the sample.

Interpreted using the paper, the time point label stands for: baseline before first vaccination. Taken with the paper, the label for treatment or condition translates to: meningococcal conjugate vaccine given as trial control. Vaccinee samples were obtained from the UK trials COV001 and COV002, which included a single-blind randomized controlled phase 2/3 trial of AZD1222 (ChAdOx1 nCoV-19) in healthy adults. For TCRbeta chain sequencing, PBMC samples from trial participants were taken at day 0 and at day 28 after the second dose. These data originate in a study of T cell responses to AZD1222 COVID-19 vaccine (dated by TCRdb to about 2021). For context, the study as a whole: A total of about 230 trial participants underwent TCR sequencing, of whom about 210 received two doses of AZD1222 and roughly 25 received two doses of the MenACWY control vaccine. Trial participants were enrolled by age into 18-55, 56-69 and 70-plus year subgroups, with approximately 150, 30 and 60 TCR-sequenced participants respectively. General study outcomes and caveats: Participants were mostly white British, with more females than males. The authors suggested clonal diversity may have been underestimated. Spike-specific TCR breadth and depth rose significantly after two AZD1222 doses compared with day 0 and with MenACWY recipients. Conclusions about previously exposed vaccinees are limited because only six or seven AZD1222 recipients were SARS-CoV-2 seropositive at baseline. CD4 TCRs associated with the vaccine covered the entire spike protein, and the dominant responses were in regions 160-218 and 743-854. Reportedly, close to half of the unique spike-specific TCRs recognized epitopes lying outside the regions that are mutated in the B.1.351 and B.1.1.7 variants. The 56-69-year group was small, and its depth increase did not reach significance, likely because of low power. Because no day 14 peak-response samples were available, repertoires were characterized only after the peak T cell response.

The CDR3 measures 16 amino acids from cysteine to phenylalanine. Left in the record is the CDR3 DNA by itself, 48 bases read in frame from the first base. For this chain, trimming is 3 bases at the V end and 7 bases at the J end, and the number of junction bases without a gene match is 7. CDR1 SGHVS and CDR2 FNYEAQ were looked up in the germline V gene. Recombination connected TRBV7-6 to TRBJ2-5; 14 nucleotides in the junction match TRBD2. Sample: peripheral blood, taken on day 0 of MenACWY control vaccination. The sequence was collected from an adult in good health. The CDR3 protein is CASSFPGTSGSGTQYF. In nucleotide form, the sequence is TGTGCCAGCAGCTTCCCTGGGACTAGCGGGAGTGGGACCCAGTACTTC.